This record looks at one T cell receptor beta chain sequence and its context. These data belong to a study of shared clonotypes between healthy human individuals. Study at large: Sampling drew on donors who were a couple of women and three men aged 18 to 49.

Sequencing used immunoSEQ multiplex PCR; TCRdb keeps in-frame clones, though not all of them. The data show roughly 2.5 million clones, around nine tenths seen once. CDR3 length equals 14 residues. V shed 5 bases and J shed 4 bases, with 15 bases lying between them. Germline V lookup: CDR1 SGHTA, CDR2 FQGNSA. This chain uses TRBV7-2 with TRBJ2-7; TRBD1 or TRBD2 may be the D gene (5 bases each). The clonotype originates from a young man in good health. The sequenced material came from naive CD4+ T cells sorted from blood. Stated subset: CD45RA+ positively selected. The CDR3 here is CASSRDLGNYEQYF. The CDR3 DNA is TGTGCCAGCAGCCGGGACCTTGGGAATTACGAGCAGTACTTC. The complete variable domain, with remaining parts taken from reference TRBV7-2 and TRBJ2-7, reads GAGVSQSPSNKVTEKGKDVELRCDPISGHTALYWYRQSLGQGLEFLIYFQGNSAPDKSGLPSDRFSAERTGGSVSTLTIQRTQQEDSAVYLCASSRDLGNYEQYFGPGTRLTVT.